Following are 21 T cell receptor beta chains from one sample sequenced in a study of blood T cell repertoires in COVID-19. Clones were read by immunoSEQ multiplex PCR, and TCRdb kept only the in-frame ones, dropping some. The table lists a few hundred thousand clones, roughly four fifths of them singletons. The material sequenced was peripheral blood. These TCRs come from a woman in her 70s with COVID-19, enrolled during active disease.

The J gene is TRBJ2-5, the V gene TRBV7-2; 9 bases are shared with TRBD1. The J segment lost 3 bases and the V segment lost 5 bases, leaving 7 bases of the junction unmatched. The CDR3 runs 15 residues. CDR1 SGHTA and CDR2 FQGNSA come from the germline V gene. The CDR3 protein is CASSDRGRTEETQYF. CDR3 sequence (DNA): TGTGCCAGCAGCGACAGGGGGAGGACCGAAGAGACCCAGTACTTC.

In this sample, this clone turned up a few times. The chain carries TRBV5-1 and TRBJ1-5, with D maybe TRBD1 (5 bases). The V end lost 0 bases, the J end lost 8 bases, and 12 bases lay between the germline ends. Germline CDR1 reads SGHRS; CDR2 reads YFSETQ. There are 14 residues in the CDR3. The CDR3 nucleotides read TGCGCCAGCAGCTTGGAGGGCAGGGAGGAGCCCCAGCATTTT. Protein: CASSLEGREEPQHF.

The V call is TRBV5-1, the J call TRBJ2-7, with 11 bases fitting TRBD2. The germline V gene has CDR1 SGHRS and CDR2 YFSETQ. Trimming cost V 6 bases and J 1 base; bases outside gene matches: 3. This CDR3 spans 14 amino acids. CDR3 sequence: CASTWTSGSYEQYF. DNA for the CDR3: TGCGCCAGCACCTGGACTAGCGGGTCCTACGAGCAGTACTTC.

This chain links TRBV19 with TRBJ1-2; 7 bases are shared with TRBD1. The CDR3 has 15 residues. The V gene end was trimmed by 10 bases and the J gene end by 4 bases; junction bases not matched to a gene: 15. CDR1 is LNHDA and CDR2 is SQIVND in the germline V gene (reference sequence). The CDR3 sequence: CATQGGLRTFYGYTF. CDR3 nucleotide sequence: TGTGCCACCCAGGGGGGCCTTCGTACCTTCTATGGCTACACCTTC.

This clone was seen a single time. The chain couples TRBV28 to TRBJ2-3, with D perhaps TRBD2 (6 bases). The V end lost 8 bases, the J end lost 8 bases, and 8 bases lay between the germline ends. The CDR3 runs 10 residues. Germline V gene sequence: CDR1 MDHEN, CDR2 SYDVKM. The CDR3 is CASGGTTQYF. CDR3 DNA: TGTGCCAGCGGGGGGACTACGCAGTATTTT.

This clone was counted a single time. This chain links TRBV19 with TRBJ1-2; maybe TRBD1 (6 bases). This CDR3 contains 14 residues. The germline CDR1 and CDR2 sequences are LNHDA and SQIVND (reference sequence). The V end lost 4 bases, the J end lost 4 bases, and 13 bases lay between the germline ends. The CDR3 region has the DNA TGTGCCAGTAGTACGAAACAGGGTCGCTATGGCTACACCTTC. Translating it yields CASSTKQGRYGYTF.

CDR3 coding DNA: TGCGCCAGCAGCCTTTCCTGGGGGGGGACCCCCTACGAGCAGTACTTC. Its protein is CASSLSWGGTPYEQYF. The chain recombines TRBV4-3 with TRBJ2-7; 7 bases fit TRBD2. Germline loops: CDR1 LGHNA, CDR2 YSLEER. Trimming cost V 4 bases and J 2 bases; bases outside gene matches: 11. This CDR3 spans 16 amino acids.

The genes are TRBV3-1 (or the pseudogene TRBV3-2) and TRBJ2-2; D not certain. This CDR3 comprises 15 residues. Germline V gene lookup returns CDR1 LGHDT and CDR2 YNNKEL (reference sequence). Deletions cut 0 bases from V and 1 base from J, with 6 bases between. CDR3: CASSQERRNTGELFF. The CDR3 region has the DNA TGTGCCAGCAGCCAAGAGAGGCGGAACACCGGGGAGCTGTTTTTT.

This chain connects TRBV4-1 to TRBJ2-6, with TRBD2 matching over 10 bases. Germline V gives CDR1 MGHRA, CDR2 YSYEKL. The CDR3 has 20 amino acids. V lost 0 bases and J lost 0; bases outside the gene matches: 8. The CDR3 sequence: CASSQEGLANAFSGANVLTF. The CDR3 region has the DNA TGCGCCAGCAGCCAAGAGGGACTAGCGAACGCATTCTCTGGGGCCAACGTCCTGACTTTC.

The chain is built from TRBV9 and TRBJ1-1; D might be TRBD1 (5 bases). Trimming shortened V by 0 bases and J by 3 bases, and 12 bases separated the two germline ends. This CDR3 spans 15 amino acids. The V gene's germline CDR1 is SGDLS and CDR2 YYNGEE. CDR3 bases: TGTGCCAGCAGCGTAGGGATACGGGGGGACACTGAAGCTTTCTTT. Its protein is CASSVGIRGDTEAFF.

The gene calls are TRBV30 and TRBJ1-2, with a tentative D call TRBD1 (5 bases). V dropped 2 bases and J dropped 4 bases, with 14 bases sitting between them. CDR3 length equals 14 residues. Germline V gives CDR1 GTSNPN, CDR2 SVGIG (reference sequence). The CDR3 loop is CAWSSGGGVYGYTF. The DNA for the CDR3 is TGTGCCTGGAGTTCCGGGGGAGGAGTCTATGGCTACACCTTC.

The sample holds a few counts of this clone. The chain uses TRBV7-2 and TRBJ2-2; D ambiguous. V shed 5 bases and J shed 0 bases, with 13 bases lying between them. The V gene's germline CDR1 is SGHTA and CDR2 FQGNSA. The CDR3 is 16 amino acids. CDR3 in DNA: TGTGCCAGCAGCCTACAGCTAACCGCGAACACCGGGGAGCTGTTTTTT. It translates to CASSLQLTANTGELFF.

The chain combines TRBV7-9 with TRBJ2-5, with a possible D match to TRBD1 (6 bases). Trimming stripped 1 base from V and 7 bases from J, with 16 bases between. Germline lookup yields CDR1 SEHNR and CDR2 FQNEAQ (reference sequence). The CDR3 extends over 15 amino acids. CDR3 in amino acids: CASSLDYAQGGTQYF. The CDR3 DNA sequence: TGTGCCAGCAGCTTAGATTATGCACAGGGTGGGACCCAGTACTTC. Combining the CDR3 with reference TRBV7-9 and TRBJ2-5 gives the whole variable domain DTGVSQNPRHKITKRGQNVTFRCDPISEHNRLYWYRQTLGQGPEFLTYFQNEAQLEKSRLLSDRFSAERPKGSFSTLEIQRTEQGDSAMYLCASSLDYAQGGTQYFGPGTRLLVL.

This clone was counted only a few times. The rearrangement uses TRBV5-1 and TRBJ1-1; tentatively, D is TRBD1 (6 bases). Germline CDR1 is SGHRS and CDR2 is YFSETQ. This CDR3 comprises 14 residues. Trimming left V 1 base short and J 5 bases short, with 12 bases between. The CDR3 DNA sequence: TGCGCCAGCAGCTTGACAGGGTCGGGTACTGAAGCTTTCTTT. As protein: CASSLTGSGTEAFF.

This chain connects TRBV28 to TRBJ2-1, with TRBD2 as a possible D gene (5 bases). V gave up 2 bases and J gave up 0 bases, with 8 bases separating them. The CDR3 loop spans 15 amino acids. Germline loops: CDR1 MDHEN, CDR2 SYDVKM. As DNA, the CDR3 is TGTGCCAGCAGTTTAGGGAGAAGCTCCTACAATGAGCAGTTCTTC. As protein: CASSLGRSSYNEQFF. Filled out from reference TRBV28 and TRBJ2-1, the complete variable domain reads DVKVTQSSRYLVKRTGEKVFLECVQDMDHENMFWYRQDPGLGLRLIYFSYDVKMKEKGDIPEGYSVSREKKERFSLILESASTNQTSMYLCASSLGRSSYNEQFFGPGTRLTVL.

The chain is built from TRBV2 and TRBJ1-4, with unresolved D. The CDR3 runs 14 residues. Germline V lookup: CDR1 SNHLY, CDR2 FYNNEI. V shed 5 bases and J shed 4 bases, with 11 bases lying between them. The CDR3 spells CASSRNRRNEKLFF. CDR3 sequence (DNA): TGTGCCAGCAGTAGAAACAGACGTAATGAAAAACTGTTTTTT.

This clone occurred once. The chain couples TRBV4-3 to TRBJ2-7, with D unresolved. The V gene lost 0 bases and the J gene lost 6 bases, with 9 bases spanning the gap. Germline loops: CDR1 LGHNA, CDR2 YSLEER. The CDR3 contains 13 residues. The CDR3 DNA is TGCGCCAGCAGCCAAGAGGCCCGCCTCGAGCAGTACTTC. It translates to CASSQEARLEQYF.

CDR3 protein: CASSPQGNNSPLHF. As DNA, the CDR3 is TGTGCCAGCTCACCCCAGGGGAATAATTCACCCCTCCACTTT. V gene TRBV18 combines with J gene TRBJ1-6; TRBD1 is a possible D gene (6 bases). CDR3 length: 14 amino acids. From germline, CDR1 is KGHSH and CDR2 LQKENI. V lost 3 bases to trimming and J lost 5 bases, with 8 bases between them.

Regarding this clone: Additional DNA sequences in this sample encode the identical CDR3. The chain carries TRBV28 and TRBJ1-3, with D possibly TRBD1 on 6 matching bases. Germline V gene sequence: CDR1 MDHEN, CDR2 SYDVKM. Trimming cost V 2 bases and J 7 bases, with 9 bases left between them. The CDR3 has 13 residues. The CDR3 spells CASSLRQGNTIYF. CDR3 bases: TGTGCCAGCAGTTTACGGCAGGGGAACACCATATATTTT.

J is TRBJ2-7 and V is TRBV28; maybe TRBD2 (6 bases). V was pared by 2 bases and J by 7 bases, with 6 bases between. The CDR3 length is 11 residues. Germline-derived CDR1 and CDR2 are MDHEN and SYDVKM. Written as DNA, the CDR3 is TGTGCCAGCAGTTTACGGGGGGAGCAGTACTTC. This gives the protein CASSLRGEQYF.

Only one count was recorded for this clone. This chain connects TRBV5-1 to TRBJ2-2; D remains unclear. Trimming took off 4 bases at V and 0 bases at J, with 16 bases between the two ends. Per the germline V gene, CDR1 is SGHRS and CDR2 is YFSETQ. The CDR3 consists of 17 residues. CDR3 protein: CASSTQSAAPNTGELFF. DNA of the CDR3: TGCGCCAGCAGCACCCAAAGTGCGGCGCCGAACACCGGGGAGCTGTTTTTT.